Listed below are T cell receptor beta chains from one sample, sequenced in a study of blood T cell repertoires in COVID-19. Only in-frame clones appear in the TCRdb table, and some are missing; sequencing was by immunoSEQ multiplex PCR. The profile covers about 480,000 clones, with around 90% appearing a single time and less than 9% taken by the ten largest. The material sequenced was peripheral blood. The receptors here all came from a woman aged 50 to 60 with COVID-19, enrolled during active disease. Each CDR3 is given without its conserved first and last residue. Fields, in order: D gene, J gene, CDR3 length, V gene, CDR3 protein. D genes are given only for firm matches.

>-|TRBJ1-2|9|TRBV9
ASSGPSLYT
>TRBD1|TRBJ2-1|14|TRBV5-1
ASSLDGATGVDEQF
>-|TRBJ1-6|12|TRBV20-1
SASSGQYNSPLH
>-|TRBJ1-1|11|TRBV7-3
ASSLGQNTEAF
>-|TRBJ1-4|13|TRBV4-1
ASSLTVATNEKLF
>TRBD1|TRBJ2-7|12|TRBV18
ASSPGTGEYEQY
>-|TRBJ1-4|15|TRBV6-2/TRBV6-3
ASSYRDTAGTNEKLF
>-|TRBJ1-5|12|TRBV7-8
ASSLYGGNQPQH
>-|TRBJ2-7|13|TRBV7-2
ASNLRDSLPYEQY
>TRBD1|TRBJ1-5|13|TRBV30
AWSRPTGSNQPQH
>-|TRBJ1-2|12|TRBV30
AWSINRDSGGYT
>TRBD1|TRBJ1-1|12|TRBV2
ASLDRGRGTEAF
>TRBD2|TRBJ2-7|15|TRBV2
ASSILAGAPSSYEQY
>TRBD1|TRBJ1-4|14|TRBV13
ASSWSQEGAREKLF
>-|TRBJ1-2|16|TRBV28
ASSLTGIFSTGNYGYT
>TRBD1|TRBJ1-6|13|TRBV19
ASTSRDSPISPLH
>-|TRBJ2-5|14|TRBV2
ASRGAPGSMTETQY
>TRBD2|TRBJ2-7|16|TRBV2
ASTHDPSVAGISNEQY
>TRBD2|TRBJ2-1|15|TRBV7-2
ASSSLPRRTSLYEQF
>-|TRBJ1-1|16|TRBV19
ASNGGRPFTGGKPEAF
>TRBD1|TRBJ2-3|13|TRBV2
ASRRTGPSTDTQY
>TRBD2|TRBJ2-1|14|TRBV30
AWSDLTSGGYNEQF
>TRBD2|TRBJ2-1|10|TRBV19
ASRTLRGGQF
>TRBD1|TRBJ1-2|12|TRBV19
ASSIGGGANGYT
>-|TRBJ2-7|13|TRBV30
AWNDLRRGQYEQY
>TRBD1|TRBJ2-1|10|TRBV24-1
ATSYRGNEQF
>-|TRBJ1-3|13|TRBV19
ASSKTVDSGNTIY
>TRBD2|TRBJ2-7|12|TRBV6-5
ASRQTSGAYEQY
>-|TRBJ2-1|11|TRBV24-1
ATSDSTGNEQF
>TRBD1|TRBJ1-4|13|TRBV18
ASSPGTDGGEKLF
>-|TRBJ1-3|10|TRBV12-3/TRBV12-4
ASQVSGNTIY
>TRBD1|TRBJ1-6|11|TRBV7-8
ASSGTGSAPLH
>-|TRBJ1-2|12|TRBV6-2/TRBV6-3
ASSHPEGDYGYT
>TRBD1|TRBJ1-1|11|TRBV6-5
ASSLTGGTEAF
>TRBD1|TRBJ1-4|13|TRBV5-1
ASSSGTGNNEKLF
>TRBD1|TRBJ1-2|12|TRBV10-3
AISGQGSNYGYT
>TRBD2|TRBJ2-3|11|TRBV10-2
ASMSGGRDTQY
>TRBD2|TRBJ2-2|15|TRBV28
ASSPELAGAHTGELF
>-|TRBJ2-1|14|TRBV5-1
ASSLEGAGSYNEQF
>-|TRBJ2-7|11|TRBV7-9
ASSLSQGYEQY
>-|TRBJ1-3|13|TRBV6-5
ASSWDARGGNTIY
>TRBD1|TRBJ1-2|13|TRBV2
ASSNAGQGLEGYT
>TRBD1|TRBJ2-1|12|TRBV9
ASSLQGALNEQF
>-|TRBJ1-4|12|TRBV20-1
SASRGGAGEKLF
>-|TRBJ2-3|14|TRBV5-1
ASSLAEVEGTDTQY
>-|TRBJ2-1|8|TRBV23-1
AFRGREQF
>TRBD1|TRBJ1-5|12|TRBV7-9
ASSSGQGNQPQH
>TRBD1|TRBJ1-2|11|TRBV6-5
ATRDRATYGYT
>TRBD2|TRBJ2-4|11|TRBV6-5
ATSSSGGNIQY
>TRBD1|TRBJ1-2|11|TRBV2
ASGPQGNYGYT
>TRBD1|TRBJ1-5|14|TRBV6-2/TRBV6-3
ASSWIGTAVGQPQH
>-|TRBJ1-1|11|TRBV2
ASSEARIIEAF